One sample yielded the 18 T cell receptor beta chains listed below, sequenced in a study of cytomegalovirus exposure and HLA in healthy donors. A multiplex PCR was run with 60 Vbeta primers and 13 Jbeta primers. Sequenced by immunoSEQ multiplex PCR; TCRdb stores in-frame clones only, minus some. In the table there are about 210,000 clones, more than 75% of which are singletons. Sequencing was carried out using PBMCs. These receptors originate from a man aged 40-50 years in good health and CMV-seropositive.

This rearrangement joins TRBV7-9 to TRBJ1-1, with 7 bases aligning to TRBD1. The V gene end was trimmed by 5 bases and the J gene end by 8 bases; junction bases not matched to a gene: 5. Germline V gives CDR1 SEHNR, CDR2 FQNEAQ (reference sequence). There are 12 residues in the CDR3. As DNA, the CDR3 is TGTGCCAGCAGCCCCGGGACAGCCGAAGCTTTCTTT. The encoded protein is CASSPGTAEAFF.

The chain has TRBV29-1 and TRBJ1-1, with D perhaps matching TRBD1 (6 bases). This CDR3 region has 14 residues. The germline CDR1 and CDR2 sequences are SQVTM and ANQGSEA. V was shortened by 3 bases and J by 4 bases, with 15 bases between the two germline ends. CDR3 sequence: CSVEGGGGSTEAFF. CDR3 nucleotide sequence: TGCAGCGTTGAGGGGGGGGGCGGGTCCACTGAAGCTTTCTTT.

This clone was found a few times. The chain carries TRBV10-1 and TRBJ2-7, with TRBD2 matching 9 bases. Per the germline V gene, CDR1 is WNHNN and CDR2 is SYGVQD (reference sequence). V was pared by 9 bases and J by 6 bases, with 3 bases of the junction left unmatched. The CDR3 totals 11 residues. Here the CDR3 reads CASQTSGEQYF. DNA for the CDR3: TGCGCCAGTCAGACTAGCGGCGAGCAGTACTTC.

The gene calls are TRBV10-1 and TRBJ2-1; D possibly corresponds to TRBD2 (6 bases). The germline V gene has CDR1 WNHNN and CDR2 SYGVQD (reference sequence). V lost 2 bases to trimming and J lost 6 bases, with 14 bases between them. This CDR3 region has 15 residues. CDR3 nucleotide sequence: TGCGCCAGCAGTGAGGCTCTTCCCGGGAGCAATGAGCAGTTCTTC. Its translation is CASSEALPGSNEQFF.

The gene calls are TRBV11-3 and TRBJ1-3; D not resolved. CDR3 size: 13 residues. V lost 5 bases and J lost 3, with 8 bases in between. The V gene's germline CDR1 is SGHNT and CDR2 YENEEA. The CDR3 DNA follows: TGTGCCAGCAGCCTATCGGGTGGAAACACCATATATTTT. Its translation is CASSLSGGNTIYF.

V is TRBV9 and J is TRBJ2-3; a possible D gene is TRBD2 (6 bases). V gave up 0 bases and J gave up 0 bases, with 8 bases separating them. The germline V gene has CDR1 SGDLS and CDR2 YYNGEE. The CDR3 totals 15 residues. The CDR3 is CASSVGGLSTDTQYF. CDR3 sequence (DNA): TGTGCCAGCAGCGTAGGGGGACTTAGCACAGATACGCAGTATTTT.

This chain joins TRBV6-5 and TRBJ1-4; D not certain. There are 14 residues in the CDR3. V was shortened by 4 bases and J by 0 bases, with 6 bases between the two germline ends. Germline assignment: CDR1 MNHEY and CDR2 SVGAGI. The CDR3 nucleotides are TGTGCCAGCAGTTTCAGCGCAACTAATGAAAAACTGTTTTTT. Encoded protein: CASSFSATNEKLFF.

The chain has TRBV4-1 and TRBJ1-5; D perhaps matches TRBD1 (6 bases). Germline CDR1 MGHRA, CDR2 YSYEKL. CDR3 length: 15 amino acids. The V and J ends lost 2 bases and 3 bases respectively, with 11 bases between them. CDR3 sequence reads: CASSQTGQFNQPQHF. The CDR3 DNA is TGCGCCAGCAGCCAAACCGGACAGTTCAATCAGCCCCAGCATTTT.

The chain uses TRBV15 and TRBJ2-1; 8 positions agree with TRBD1. There are 17 residues in the CDR3. Looked up from germline, CDR1 is LNHNV and CDR2 is YYDKDF (reference sequence). Trimming removed 0 bases from V and 6 bases from J; junction bases left unmatched: 10. CDR3 in DNA: TGTGCCACCAGCAGAGATAGAGTTGGACAGGGTGGCAATGAGCAGTTCTTC. Translated: CATSRDRVGQGGNEQFF.

The chain has TRBV5-4 and TRBJ1-4; TRBD1 matches at 9 bases. Germline-derived CDR1 and CDR2 are SGHNT and YYREEE (reference sequence). The CDR3 has 16 residues. Losses at the gene ends were 4 bases for V and 7 bases for J; bases not matched to a gene: 11. CDR3 residues: CASSRDRAARGEKLFF. For the CDR3, the DNA is TGTGCCAGCAGCCGGGACAGGGCGGCAAGAGGTGAAAAACTGTTTTTT.

V usage is TRBV27 and J usage is TRBJ1-1; 8 nucleotides match TRBD1. The CDR3 loop spans 18 amino acids. The junction had 17 bases not matched to a gene; V was cut back by 3 bases and J by 5 bases. CDR1 and CDR2 from the germline V gene are MNHEY and SMNVEV (reference sequence). For the CDR3, the DNA is TGTGCCAGCAGTTTCGCGGGCAGGGGGCGAGCTATAACTACTGAAGCTTTCTTT. Translation gives CASSFAGRGRAITTEAFF.

This clone was recorded once. The chain uses TRBV19 and TRBJ1-1; no clear D gene. Trimming removed 1 base at V and 1 base at J, with 13 bases between. From germline, CDR1 is LNHDA and CDR2 SQIVND (reference sequence). This CDR3 region has 16 residues. CDR3 protein: CASSIVLGLGNTEAFF. The CDR3 DNA is TGTGCCAGTAGTATAGTCTTAGGACTGGGGAACACTGAAGCTTTCTTT.

This clone has only a few counts. J is TRBJ2-4 and V is TRBV19; D is perhaps TRBD1 (6 bases). V lost 5 bases to trimming and J lost 1 base, with 15 bases between them. CDR1 is LNHDA, CDR2 SQIVND, per germline (reference sequence). This CDR3 comprises 16 residues. This chain's CDR3 is CASSPGDILAKNIQYF. CDR3 bases: TGTGCCAGTAGTCCCGGGGACATTTTGGCCAAAAACATTCAGTACTTC.

The J gene is TRBJ1-5, the V gene TRBV5-1, with unresolved D. V shed 0 bases and J shed 0 bases, with 4 bases lying between them. Germline CDR1 and CDR2: SGHRS and YFSETQ. This CDR3 has 14 amino acids. Written as DNA, the CDR3 is TGCGCCAGCAGCTTGGACTTTAGCAATCAGCCCCAGCATTTT. Protein sequence: CASSLDFSNQPQHF. The full variable domain, in which reference TRBV5-1 and TRBJ1-5 provide the parts outside the CDR3, is KAGVTQTPRYLIKTRGQQVTLSCSPISGHRSVSWYQQTPGQGLQFLFEYFSETQRNKGNFPGRFSGRQFSNSRSEMNVSTLELGDSALYLCASSLDFSNQPQHFGDGTRLSIL.

For this clone: Other DNA sequences in the sample encode the same CDR3. The chain carries TRBV5-1 and TRBJ1-4, with D uncertain. The CDR3 covers 15 residues. CDR1 is SGHRS and CDR2 is YFSETQ in the germline V gene. The V and J ends lost 4 bases and 0 bases respectively, with 10 bases between them. The CDR3 nucleotides are TGCGCCAGCAGCGATACGGGAGCAACTAATGAAAAACTGTTTTTT. Translated: CASSDTGATNEKLFF.

This chain joins TRBV2 and TRBJ2-6; possibly TRBD1 for D (6 bases). The CDR3 covers 17 residues. Germline assignment: CDR1 SNHLY and CDR2 FYNNEI. The germline V and J ends were trimmed by 4 bases and 3 bases, with 16 bases remaining between them. The CDR3 protein is CASSVGLNRDGANVLTF. In DNA form, the CDR3 reads TGTGCCAGCAGTGTTGGGCTAAACAGGGATGGGGCCAACGTCCTGACTTTC. Variable domain in full (rest from reference TRBV2 and TRBJ2-6): EPEVTQTPSHQVTQMGQEVILRCVPISNHLYFYWYRQILGQKVEFLVSFYNNEISEKSEIFDDQFSVERPDGSNFTLKIRSTKLEDSAMYFCASSVGLNRDGANVLTFGAGSRLTVL.

The chain has TRBV6-6 and TRBJ1-1; D is undetermined. The CDR3 has 12 amino acids. Germline loops: CDR1 MNHNY, CDR2 SVGAGI (reference sequence). V was cut by 8 bases and J by 2 bases, with 9 bases left in between. This chain's CDR3 is CASRRENTEAFF. The CDR3 DNA is TGTGCCAGCCGGAGGGAAAACACTGAAGCTTTCTTT.

The V and J genes are TRBV7-9 and TRBJ2-3, with 10 bases that match TRBD2. In germline, CDR1 is SEHNR, CDR2 FQNEAQ (reference sequence). Trimming at V came to 1 base and at J to 9 bases, leaving 10 bases not matched to a gene. The CDR3 spans 16 residues. Here the CDR3 reads CASSLVSSGSPGTQYF. The DNA of the CDR3 is TGTGCCAGCAGCTTAGTGTCTAGCGGGAGTCCTGGGACGCAGTATTTT.